This T cell receptor (beta chain) was sequenced during a study of cytomegalovirus exposure and HLA in healthy donors. Study conclusions and caveats: Overall, around 150 TCR beta chains were annotated as cytomegalovirus-associated.

A multiplex PCR was run with 60 Vbeta primers and 13 Jbeta primers. Sequencing was performed with immunoSEQ multiplex PCR; in TCRdb, only in-frame clones are kept and a portion is missing. The table records 49,000 or so clones, around 81% of them present only once. At sampling all donors were nominally healthy, likely with unrecorded immune exposures. This clone was observed a handful of times. The antigen is not known. V lost 1 base, J lost 8 bases, and 9 bases lay in between. The CDR3 loop spans 13 amino acids. Germline CDR1 SEHNR, CDR2 FQNEAQ (reference sequence). What was sequenced was PBMCs. The receptor was isolated from a boy aged 5 to 17 in good health and CMV-seropositive. The V and J genes are TRBV7-9 and TRBJ2-1; D is perhaps TRBD1 (6 bases). CDR3 loop: CASSLVRGYEQFF. The CDR3 region has the DNA TGTGCCAGCAGCTTAGTCAGGGGATATGAGCAGTTCTTC.